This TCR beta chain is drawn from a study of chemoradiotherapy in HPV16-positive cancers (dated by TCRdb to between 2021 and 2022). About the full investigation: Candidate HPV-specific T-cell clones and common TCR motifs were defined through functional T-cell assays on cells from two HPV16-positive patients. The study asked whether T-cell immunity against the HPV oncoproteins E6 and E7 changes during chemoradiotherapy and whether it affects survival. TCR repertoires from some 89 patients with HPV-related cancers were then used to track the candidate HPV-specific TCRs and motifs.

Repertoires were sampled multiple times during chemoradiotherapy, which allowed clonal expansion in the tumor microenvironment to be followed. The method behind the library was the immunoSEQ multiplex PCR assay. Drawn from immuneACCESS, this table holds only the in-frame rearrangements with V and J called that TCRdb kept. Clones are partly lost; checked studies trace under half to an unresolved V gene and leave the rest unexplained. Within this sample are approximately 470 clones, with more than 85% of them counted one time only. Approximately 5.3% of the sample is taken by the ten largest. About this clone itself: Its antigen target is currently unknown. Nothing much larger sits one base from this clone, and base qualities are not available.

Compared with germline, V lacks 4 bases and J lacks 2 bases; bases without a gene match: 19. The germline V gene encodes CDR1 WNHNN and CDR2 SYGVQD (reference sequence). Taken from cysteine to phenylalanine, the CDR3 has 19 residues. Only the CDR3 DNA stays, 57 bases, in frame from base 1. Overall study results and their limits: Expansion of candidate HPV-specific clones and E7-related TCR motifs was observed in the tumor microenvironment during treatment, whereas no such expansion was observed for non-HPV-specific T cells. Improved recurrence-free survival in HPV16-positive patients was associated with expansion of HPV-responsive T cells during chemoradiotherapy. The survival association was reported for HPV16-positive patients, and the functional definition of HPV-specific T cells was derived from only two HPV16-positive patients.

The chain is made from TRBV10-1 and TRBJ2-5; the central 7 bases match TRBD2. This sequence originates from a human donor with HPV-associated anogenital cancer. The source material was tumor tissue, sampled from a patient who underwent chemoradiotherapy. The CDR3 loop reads CASSGSDPRGGEPQETQYF. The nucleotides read TGCGCCAGCAGTGGGTCCGACCCTCGGGGAGGGGAACCACAAGAGACCCAGTACTTC.